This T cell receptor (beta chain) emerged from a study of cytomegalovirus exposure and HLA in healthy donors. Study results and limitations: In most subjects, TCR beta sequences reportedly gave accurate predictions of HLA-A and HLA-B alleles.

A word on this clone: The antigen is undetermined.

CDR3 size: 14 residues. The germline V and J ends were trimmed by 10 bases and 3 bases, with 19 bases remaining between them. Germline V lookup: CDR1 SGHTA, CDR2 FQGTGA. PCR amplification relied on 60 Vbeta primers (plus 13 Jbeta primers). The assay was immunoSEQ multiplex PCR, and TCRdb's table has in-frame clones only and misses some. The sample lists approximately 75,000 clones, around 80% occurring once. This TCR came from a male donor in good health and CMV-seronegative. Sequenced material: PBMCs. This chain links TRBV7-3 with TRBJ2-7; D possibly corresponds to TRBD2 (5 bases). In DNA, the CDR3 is TGTGCCACCATCGGTAAGGAGGCTCTCTACGAGCAGTACTTC. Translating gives CATIGKEALYEQYF.